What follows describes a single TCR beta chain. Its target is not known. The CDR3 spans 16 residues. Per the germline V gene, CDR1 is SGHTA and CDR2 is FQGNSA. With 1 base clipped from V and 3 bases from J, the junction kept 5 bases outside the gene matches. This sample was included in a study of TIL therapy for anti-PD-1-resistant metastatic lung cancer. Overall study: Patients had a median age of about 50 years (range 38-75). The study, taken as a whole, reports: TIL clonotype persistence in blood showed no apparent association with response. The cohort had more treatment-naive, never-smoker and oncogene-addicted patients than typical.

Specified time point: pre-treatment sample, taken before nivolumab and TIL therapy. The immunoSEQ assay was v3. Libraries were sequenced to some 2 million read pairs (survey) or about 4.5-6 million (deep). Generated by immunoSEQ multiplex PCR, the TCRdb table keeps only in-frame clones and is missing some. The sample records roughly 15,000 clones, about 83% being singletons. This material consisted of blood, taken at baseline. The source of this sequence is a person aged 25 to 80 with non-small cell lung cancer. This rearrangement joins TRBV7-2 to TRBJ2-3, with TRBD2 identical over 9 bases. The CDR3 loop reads CASSLGAGGGTDTQYF. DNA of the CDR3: TGTGCCAGCAGCTTAGGAGCGGGGGGAGGGACAGATACGCAGTATTTT.